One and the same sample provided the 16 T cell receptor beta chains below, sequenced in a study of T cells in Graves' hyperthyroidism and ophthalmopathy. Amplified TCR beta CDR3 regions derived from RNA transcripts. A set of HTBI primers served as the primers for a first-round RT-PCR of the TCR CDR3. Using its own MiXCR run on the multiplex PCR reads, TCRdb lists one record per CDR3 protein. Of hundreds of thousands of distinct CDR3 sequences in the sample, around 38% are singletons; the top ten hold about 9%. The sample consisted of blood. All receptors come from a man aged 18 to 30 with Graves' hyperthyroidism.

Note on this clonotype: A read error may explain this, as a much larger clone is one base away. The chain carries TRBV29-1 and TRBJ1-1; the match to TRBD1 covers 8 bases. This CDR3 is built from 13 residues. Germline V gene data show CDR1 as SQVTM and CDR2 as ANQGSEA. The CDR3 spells CSVEYRGDTEASF. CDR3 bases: TGCAGCGTTGAGTACAGGGGGGACACTGAAGCTTCCTTT.

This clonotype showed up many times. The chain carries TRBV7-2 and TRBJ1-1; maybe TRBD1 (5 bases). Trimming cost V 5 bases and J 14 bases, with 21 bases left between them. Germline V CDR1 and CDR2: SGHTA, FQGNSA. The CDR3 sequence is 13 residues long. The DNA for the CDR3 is TGTGCCAGCAGCCGGGGGACGGAGAAAAAGCAGTTCTTT. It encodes CASSRGTEKKQFF. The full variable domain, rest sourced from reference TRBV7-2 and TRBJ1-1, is GAGVSQSPSNKVTEKGKDVELRCDPISGHTALYWYRQSLGQGLEFLIYFQGNSAPDKSGLPSDRFSAERTGGSVSTLTIQRTQQEDSAVYLCASSRGTEKKQFFGQGTRLTVV.

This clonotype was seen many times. DNA for the CDR3: TGTGCCAGCAGCTTAAGGGCAGCATCGGATCAGCCCCAGCATTTT. Its translation is CASSLRAASDQPQHF. The genes are TRBV7-2 and TRBJ1-5; no definite D call. CDR3 length: 15 amino acids. Deletions cut 2 bases from V and 5 bases from J, with 13 bases between. Germline CDR1 is SGHTA and CDR2 is FQGNSA.

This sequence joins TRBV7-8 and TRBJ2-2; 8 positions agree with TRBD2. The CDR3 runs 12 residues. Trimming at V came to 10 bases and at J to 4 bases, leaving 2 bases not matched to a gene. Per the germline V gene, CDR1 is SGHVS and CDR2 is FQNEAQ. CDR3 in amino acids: CATGRGTGELFF. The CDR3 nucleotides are TGTGCCACCGGGAGGGGCACCGGGGAGCTGTTTTTT.

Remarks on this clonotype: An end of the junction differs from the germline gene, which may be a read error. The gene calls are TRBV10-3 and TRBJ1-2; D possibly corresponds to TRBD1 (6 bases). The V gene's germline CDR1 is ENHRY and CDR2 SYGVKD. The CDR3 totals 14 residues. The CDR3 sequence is CASSNTVGGAGYTF. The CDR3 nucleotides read TGTGCCAGCAGTAACACCGTAGGGGGGGCTGGCTACACCTTC.

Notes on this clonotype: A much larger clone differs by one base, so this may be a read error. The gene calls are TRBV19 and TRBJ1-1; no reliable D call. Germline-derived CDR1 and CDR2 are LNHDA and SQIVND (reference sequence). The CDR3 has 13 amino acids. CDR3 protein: CASSMSRSTGAFF. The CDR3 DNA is TGTGCCAGTAGTATGTCAAGGAGCACTGGAGCTTTCTTT. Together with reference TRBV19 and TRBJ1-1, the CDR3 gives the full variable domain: DGGITQSPKYLFRKEGQNVTLSCEQNLNHDAMYWYRQDPGQGLRLIYYSQIVNDFQKGDIAEGYSVSREKKESFPLTVTSAQKNPTAFYLCASSMSRSTGAFFGQGTRLTVV.

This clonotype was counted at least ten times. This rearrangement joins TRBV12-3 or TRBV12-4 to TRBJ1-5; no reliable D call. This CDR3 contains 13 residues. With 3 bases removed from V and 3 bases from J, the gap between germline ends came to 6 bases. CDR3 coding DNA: TGTGCCAGCAGTTTGGGGAACAATCAGCCCCAGCATTTT. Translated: CASSLGNNQPQHF.

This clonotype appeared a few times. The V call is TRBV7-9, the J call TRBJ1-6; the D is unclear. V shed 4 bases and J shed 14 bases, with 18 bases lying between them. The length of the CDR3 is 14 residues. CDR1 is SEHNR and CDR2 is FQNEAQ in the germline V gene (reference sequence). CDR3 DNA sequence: TGTGCCAGCAGCTCCTCGTTCGGGGAGGGCACCCTCCACTTT. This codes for CASSSSFGEGTLHF. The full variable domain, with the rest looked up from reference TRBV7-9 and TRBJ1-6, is DTGVSQNPRHKITKRGQNVTFRCDPISEHNRLYWYRQTLGQGPEFLTYFQNEAQLEKSRLLSDRFSAERPKGSFSTLEIQRTEQGDSAMYLCASSSSFGEGTLHFGNGTRLTVT.

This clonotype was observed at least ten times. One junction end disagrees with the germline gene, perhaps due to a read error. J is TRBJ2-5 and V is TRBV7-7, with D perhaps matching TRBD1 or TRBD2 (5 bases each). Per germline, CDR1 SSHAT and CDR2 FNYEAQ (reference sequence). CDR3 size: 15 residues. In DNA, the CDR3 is TGTGCTAGCAGCGACCTCCGGGACGGACAAGAGACCCAGTACTTC. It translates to CASSDLRDGQETQYF.

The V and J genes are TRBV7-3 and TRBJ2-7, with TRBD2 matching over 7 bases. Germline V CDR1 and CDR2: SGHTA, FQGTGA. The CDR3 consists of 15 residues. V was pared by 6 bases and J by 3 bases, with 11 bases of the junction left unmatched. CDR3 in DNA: TGTGCCAGCAGTTTTACCCTAGCGGACTACTACGAGCAGTACTTC. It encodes CASSFTLADYYEQYF.

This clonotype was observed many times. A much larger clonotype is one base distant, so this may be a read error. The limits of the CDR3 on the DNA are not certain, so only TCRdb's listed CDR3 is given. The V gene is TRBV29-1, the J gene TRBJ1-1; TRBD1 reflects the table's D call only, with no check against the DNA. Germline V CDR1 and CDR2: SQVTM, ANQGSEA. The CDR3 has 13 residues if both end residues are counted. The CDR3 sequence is CSVAQGADTETFF.

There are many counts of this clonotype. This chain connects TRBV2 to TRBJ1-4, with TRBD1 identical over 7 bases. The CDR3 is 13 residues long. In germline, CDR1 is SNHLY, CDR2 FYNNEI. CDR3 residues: CGQGGQSNEKLFF. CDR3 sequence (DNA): TGTGGCCAGGGGGGACAGAGTAATGAAAAACTGTTTTTT.

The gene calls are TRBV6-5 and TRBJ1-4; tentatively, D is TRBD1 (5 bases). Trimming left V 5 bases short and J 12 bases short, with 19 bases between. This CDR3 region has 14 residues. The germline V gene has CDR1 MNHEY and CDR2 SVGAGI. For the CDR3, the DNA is TGTGCCAGCAGTCCCTGGGACCGCGGAGGAGAACTGTTTTTT. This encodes CASSPWDRGGELFF.

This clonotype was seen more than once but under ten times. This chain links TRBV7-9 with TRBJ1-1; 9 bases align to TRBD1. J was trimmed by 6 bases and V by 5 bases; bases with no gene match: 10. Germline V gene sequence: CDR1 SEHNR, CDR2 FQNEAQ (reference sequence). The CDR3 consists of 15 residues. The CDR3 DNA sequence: TGTGCCAGCAGCCCCCGGGACAGGGTAATCGCTGAAGCTTTCTTT. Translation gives CASSPRDRVIAEAFF.

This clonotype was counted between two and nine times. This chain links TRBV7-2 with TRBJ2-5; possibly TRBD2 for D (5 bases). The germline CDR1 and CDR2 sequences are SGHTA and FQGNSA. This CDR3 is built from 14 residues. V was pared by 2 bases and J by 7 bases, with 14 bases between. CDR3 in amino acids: CASSLSPGYRTQYF. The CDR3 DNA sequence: TGTGCCAGCAGCTTATCCCCGGGGTACAGGACCCAGTACTTC.

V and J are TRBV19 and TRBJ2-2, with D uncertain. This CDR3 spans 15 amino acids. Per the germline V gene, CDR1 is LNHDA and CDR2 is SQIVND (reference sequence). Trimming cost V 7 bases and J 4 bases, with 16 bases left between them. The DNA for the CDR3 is TGTGCCAGTACAGATCGGCTCCTTGGCACCGGGGAGCTGTTTTTT. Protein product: CASTDRLLGTGELFF.